This TCR beta chain originates from a study of patients and donors after allogeneic stem cell transplantation. TCRdb fed the RT-PCR reads into MiXCR, producing one record per CDR3 protein. The profile shows over 400,000 distinct CDR3 sequences, 16% of them singletons. Material for sequencing was blood, either unsorted or a sorted T cell fraction (not recorded which). The clonotype comes from a human donor who was either an allogeneic HSCT recipient or a stem cell or donor lymphocyte infusion donor (not recorded which). It is not recorded whose cells these are; they may come from a transplant donor.

CDR3 region: CSAIGGASGKGTQYF. The CDR3 DNA reads as TGCAGTGCTATCGGTGGGGCTAGCGGGAAGGGGACGCAGTATTTT. The genes are TRBV20-1 and TRBJ2-3, with 9 bases that match TRBD2. This CDR3 spans 15 amino acids. Trimming cost V 4 bases and J 9 bases; bases outside gene matches: 14. From germline, CDR1 is DFQATT and CDR2 SNEGSKA (reference sequence).